This T cell receptor (beta chain) was documented in a study of T cell responses to AZD1222 COVID-19 vaccine. The CDR3 sequence is 16 residues long. V lost 5 bases and J lost 0, with 14 bases in between. Germline V gene data show CDR1 as SGHTA and CDR2 as FQGNSA. Broader study findings: It was only after the peak T cell response that any repertoires were sampled.

Concerning this clone: The antigen is unknown.

The repertoire was sequenced with immunoSEQ multiplex PCR; TCRdb's copy has only in-frame clones and lacks some. The sample consists of around 140,000 clones, 80% to 95% of them appearing once. This receptor was taken from an adult in good health. Here the sequenced sample was peripheral blood, taken on day 0 of AZD1222 vaccination. The chain carries TRBV7-2 and TRBJ1-5, with D possibly TRBD1 on 5 matching bases. CDR3 nucleotides: TGTGCCAGCAGCCTCTCCCCCAGGGTTAGCAATCAGCCCCAGCATTTT. Its protein product is CASSLSPRVSNQPQHF.